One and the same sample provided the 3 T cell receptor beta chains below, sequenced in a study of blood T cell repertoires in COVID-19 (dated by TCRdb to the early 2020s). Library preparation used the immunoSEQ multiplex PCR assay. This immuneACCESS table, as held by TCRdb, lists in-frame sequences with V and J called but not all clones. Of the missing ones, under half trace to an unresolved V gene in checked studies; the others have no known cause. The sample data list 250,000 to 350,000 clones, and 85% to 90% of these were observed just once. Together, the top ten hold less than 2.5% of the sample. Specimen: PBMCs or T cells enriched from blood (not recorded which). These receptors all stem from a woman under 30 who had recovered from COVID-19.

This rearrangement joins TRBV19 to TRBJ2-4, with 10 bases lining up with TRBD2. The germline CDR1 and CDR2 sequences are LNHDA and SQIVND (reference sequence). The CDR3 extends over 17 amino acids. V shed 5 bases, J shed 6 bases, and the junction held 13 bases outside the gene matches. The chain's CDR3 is CASSVDPLGLARNIQYF. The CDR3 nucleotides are TGTGCCAGTAGTGTGGATCCACTGGGACTAGCGAGAAACATTCAGTACTTC.

The CDR3 nucleotides read TGTGCCAGCTCATCTACCGTGGGGGGAAACACTGAAGCTTTCTTT. Translated, it gives CASSSTVGGNTEAFF. The V and J genes are TRBV18 and TRBJ1-1; TRBD1 is a possible D gene (5 bases). V lost 5 bases and J lost 2, with 15 bases in between. The germline gives CDR1 KGHSH, CDR2 LQKENI. The CDR3 runs 15 residues. The full variable domain, completed using reference TRBV18 and TRBJ1-1, is NAGVMQNPRHLVRRRGQEARLRCSPMKGHSHVYWYRQLPEEGLKFMVYLQKENIIDESGMPKERFSAEFPKEGPSILRIQQVVRGDSAAYFCASSSTVGGNTEAFFGQGTRLTVV.

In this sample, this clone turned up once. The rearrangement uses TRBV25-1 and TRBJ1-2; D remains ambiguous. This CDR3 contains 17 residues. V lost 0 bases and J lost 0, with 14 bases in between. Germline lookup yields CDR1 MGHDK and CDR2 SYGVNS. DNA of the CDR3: TGTGCCAGCAGTGAATACAGAGGCCGCGGGGCTAACTATGGCTACACCTTC. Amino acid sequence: CASSEYRGRGANYGYTF.